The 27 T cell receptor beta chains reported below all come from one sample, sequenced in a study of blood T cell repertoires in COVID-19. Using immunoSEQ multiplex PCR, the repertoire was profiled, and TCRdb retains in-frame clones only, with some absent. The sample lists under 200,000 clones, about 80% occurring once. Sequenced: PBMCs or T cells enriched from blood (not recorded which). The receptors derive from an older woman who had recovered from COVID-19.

The CDR3 DNA sequence: TGCGCCAGCAGCCCCCTCACAGGGGATGATTCACCCCTCCACTTT. The encoded protein is CASSPLTGDDSPLHF. The V gene is TRBV5-1, the J gene TRBJ1-6, with 7 bases that match TRBD1. The CDR3 loop spans 15 amino acids. Per germline, CDR1 SGHRS and CDR2 YFSETQ. Trimming at V came to 4 bases and at J to 8 bases, leaving 9 bases not matched to a gene.

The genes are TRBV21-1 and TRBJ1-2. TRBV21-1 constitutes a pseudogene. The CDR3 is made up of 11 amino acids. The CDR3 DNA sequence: TGTGCCAGCAGCAACGGCTATGGCTACACCTTC. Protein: CASSNGYGYTF.

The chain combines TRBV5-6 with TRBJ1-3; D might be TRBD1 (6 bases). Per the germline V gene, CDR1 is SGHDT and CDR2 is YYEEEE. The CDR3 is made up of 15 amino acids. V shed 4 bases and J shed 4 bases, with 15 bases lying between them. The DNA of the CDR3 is TGTGCCAGCAGCCAAATACAGGGATCGGGAAACACCATATATTTT. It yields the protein CASSQIQGSGNTIYF.

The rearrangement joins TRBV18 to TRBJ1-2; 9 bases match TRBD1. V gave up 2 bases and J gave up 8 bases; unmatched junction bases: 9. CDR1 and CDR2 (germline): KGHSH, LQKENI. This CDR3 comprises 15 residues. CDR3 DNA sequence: TGTGCCAGCTCACCAGAACAGGGGGCTTCTCAGGGCTACACCTTC. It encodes CASSPEQGASQGYTF.

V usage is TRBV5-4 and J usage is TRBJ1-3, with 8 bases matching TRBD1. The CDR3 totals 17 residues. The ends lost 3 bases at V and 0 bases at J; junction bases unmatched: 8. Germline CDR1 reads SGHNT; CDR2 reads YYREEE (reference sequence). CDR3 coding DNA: TGTGCCAGCAGCTCGGGACAGGCCCGTAGCTCTGGAAACACCATATATTTT. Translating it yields CASSSGQARSSGNTIYF.

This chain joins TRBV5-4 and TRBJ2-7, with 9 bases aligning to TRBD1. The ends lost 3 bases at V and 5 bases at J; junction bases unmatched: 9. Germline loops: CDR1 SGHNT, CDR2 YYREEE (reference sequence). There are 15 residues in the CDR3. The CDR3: CASSWDREGLHEQYF. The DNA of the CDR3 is TGTGCCAGCAGCTGGGACAGGGAAGGCCTCCACGAGCAGTACTTC. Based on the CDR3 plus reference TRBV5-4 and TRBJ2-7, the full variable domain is ETGVTQSPTHLIKTRGQQVTLRCSSQSGHNTVSWYQQALGQGPQFIFQYYREEENGRGNFPPRFSGLQFPNYSSELNVNALELDDSALYLCASSWDREGLHEQYFGPGTRLTVT.

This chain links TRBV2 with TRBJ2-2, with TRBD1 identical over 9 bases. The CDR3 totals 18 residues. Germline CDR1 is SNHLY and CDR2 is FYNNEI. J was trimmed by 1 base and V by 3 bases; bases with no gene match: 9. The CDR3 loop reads CASSDRDRAPMNTGELFF. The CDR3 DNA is TGTGCCAGCAGTGACCGGGACAGGGCTCCCATGAACACCGGGGAGCTGTTTTTT.

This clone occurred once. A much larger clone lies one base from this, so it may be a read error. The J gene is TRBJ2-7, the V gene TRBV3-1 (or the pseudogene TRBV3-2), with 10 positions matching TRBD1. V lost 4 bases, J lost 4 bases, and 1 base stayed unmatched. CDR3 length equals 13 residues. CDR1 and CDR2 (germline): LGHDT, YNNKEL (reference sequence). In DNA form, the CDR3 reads TGTGCCAGCAGCCGGGGACAGGGGTACGAGCAGTACTTC. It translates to CASSRGQGYEQYF.

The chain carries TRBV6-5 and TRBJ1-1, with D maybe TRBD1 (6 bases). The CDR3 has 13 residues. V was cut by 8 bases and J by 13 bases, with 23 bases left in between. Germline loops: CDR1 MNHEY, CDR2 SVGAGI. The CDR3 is CASRRAHQGSDFF. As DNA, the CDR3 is TGTGCCAGCCGTAGAGCCCATCAGGGGAGTGATTTCTTT.

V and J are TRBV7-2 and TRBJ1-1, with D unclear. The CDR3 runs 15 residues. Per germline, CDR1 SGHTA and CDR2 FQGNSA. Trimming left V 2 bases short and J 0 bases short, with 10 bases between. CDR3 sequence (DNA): TGTGCCAGCAGCTTATCCCGGGGATTGAACACTGAAGCTTTCTTT. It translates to CASSLSRGLNTEAFF.

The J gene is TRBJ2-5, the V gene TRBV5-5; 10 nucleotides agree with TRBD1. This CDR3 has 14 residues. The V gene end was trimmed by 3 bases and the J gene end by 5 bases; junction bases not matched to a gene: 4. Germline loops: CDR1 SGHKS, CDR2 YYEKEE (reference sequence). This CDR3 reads CASSSTGGWETQYF. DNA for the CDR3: TGTGCCAGCAGCTCGACAGGGGGCTGGGAGACCCAGTACTTC. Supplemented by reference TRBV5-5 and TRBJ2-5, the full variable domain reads DAGVTQSPTHLIKTRGQQVTLRCSPISGHKSVSWYQQVLGQGPQFIFQYYEKEERGRGNFPDRFSARQFPNYSSELNVNALLLGDSALYLCASSSTGGWETQYFGPGTRLLVL.

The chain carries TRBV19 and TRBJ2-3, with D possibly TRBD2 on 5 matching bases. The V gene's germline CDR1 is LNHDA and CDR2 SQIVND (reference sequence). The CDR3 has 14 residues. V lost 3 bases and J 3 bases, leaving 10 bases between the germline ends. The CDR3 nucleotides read TGTGCCAGTAGTATGAGGGTTTGGACAGATACGCAGTATTTT. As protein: CASSMRVWTDTQYF. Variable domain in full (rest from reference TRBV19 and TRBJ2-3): DGGITQSPKYLFRKEGQNVTLSCEQNLNHDAMYWYRQDPGQGLRLIYYSQIVNDFQKGDIAEGYSVSREKKESFPLTVTSAQKNPTAFYLCASSMRVWTDTQYFGPGTRLTVL.

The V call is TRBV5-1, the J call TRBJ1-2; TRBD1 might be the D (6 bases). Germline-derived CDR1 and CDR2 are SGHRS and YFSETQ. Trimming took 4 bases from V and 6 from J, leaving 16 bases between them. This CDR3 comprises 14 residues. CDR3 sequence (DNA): TGCGCCAGCAGCCGACAGGAGCCACGAGATGGCTACACCTTC. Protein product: CASSRQEPRDGYTF.

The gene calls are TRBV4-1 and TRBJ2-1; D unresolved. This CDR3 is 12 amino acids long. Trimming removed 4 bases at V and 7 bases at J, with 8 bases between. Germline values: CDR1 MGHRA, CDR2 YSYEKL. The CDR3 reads CASSLIDNEQFF. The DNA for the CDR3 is TGCGCCAGCAGCCTCATAGATAATGAGCAGTTCTTC.

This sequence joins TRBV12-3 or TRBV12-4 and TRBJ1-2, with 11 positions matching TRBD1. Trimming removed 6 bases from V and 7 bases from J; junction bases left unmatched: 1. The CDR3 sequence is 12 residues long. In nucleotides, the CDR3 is TGTGCCAGCAGGGACAGGGGGCCTGGCTACACCTTC. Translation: CASRDRGPGYTF.

CDR3 amino acids: CASSRGDEGGNTIYF. In nucleotides, the CDR3 is TGCGCCAGCAGCCGCGGGGACGAAGGTGGAAACACCATATATTTT. The chain is built from TRBV5-1 and TRBJ1-3, with D perhaps matching TRBD1 (5 bases). The CDR3 has 15 amino acids. CDR1 and CDR2 (germline): SGHRS, YFSETQ. Trimming pared 4 bases from V and 3 bases from J, leaving 14 bases between.

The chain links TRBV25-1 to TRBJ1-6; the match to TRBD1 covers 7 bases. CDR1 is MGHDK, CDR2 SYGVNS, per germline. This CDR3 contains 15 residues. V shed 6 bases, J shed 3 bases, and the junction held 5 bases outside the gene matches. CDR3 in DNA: TGTGCCAGCAGCAATCACAGGGGCTATAATTCACCCCTCCACTTT. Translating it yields CASSNHRGYNSPLHF.

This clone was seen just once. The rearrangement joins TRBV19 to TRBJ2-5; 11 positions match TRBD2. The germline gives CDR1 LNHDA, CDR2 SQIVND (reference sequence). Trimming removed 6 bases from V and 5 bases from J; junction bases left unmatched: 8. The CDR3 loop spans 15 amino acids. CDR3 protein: CASRLAGEGWETQYF. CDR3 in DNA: TGTGCCAGTAGACTAGCGGGGGAGGGATGGGAGACCCAGTACTTC.

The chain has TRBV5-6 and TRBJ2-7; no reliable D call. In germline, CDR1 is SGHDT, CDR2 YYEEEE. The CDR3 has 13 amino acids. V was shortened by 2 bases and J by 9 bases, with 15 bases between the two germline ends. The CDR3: CASSLETASGQYF. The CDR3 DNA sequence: TGTGCCAGCAGCTTAGAGACGGCATCGGGGCAGTACTTC.

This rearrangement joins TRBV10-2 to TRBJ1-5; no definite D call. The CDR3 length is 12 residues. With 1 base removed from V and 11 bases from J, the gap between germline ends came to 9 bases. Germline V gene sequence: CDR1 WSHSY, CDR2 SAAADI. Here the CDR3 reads CASSEFRQAQHF. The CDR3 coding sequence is TGCGCCAGCAGTGAGTTTCGGCAGGCCCAGCATTTT.

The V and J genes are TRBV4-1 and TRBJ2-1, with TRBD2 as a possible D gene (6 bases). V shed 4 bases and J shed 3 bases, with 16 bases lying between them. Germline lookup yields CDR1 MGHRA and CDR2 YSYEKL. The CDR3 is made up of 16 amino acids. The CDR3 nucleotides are TGCGCCAGCAGCCCACTTTCCCGGGGGAACTACAATGAGCAGTTCTTC. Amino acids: CASSPLSRGNYNEQFF.

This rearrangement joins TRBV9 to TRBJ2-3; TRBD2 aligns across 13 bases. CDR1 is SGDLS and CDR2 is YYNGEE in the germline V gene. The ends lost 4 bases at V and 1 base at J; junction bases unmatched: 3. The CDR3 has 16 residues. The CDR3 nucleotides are TGTGCCAGCAGCCTTGGGACTAGCGGGGGCACAGATACGCAGTATTTT. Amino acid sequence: CASSLGTSGGTDTQYF.

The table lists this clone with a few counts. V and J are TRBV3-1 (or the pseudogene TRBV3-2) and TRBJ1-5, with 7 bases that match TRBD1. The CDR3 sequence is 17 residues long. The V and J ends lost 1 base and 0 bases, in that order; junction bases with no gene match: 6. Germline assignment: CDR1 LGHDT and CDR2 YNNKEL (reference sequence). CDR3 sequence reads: CASSQGPTGVSNQPQHF. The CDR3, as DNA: TGTGCCAGCAGCCAAGGGCCCACAGGGGTTAGCAATCAGCCCCAGCATTTT.

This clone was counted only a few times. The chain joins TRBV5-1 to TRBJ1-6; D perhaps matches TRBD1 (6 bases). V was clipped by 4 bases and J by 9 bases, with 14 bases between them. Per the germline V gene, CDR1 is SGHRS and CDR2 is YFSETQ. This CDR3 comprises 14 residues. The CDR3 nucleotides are TGCGCCAGCAGCGAAAGGGGGGGGACTTCACCCCTCCACTTT. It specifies CASSERGGTSPLHF.

CDR3 amino acids: CASSAGTGVAFF. The DNA of the CDR3 is TGTGCCAGCAGTGCCGGGACAGGGGTCGCTTTCTTT. The chain recombines TRBV12-3 or TRBV12-4 with TRBJ1-1, with 10 bases that match TRBD1. V lost 5 bases to trimming and J lost 11 bases; unmatched junction nucleotides: 5. This CDR3 contains 12 residues.

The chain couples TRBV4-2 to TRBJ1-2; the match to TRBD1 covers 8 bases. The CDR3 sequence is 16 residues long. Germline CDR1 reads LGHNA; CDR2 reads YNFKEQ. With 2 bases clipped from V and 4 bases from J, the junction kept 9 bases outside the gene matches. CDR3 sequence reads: CASSQQSGGAGYGYTF. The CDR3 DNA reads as TGTGCCAGCAGCCAACAGTCAGGGGGCGCCGGCTATGGCTACACCTTC.

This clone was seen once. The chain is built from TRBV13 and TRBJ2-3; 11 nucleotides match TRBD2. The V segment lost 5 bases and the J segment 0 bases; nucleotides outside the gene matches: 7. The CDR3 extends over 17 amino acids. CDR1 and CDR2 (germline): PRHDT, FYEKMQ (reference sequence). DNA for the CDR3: TGTGCCAGCAGCGGACTAGCGGGTGACTCTAGCACAGATACGCAGTATTTT. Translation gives CASSGLAGDSSTDTQYF.